Presented here are 6 T cell receptor beta chains from one specimen sequenced in a study of blood T cell repertoires in COVID-19. Assay used: immunoSEQ multiplex PCR; TCRdb lists only in-frame clones, some missing. The sample lists roughly 200,000 clones; around 78% were seen once. Sequenced input: peripheral blood. Receptors originate from a woman of 80 years or more with active or convalescent COVID-19.

In its sample, this clone was seen a few times. V gene TRBV28 combines with J gene TRBJ2-1, with D unresolved. Between the trimmed V and J ends, which lost 3 bases and 9 bases, there was a span of 12 bases. Germline-derived CDR1 and CDR2 are MDHEN and SYDVKM. The length of the CDR3 is 13 residues. Written as DNA, the CDR3 is TGTGCCAGCAGTTTTCTAGATCCCAGTGAGCAGTTCTTC. Amino acid sequence: CASSFLDPSEQFF.

This chain connects TRBV5-4 to TRBJ2-2, with TRBD1 matching 8 bases. Germline-derived CDR1 and CDR2 are SGHNT and YYREEE (reference sequence). Trimming cost V 3 bases and J 6 bases; bases outside gene matches: 4. The CDR3 runs 14 residues. The CDR3 nucleotides read TGTGCCAGCAGCTCCAACAGGGGGGCCGGGGAGCTGTTTTTT. This codes for CASSSNRGAGELFF. Combining the CDR3 with reference TRBV5-4 and TRBJ2-2 gives the whole variable domain ETGVTQSPTHLIKTRGQQVTLRCSSQSGHNTVSWYQQALGQGPQFIFQYYREEENGRGNFPPRFSGLQFPNYSSELNVNALELDDSALYLCASSSNRGAGELFFGEGSRLTVL.

V is TRBV19 and J is TRBJ2-7; D may be TRBD1 (6 bases). Germline loops: CDR1 LNHDA, CDR2 SQIVND (reference sequence). Between the trimmed V and J ends, which lost 5 bases and 2 bases, there was a span of 13 bases. The length of the CDR3 is 14 residues. CDR3 sequence (DNA): TGTGCCAGTAGTGACAGGATTAATACCTACGAGCAGTACTTC. Protein product: CASSDRINTYEQYF.

This CDR3 is CASSLGGPKNIQYF. In DNA, the CDR3 is TGCGCCAGCAGCTTGGGGGGCCCCAAAAACATTCAGTACTTC. The chain uses TRBV5-1 and TRBJ2-4; perhaps TRBD1 as D (5 bases). The germline gives CDR1 SGHRS, CDR2 YFSETQ. The CDR3 contains 14 residues. V dropped 0 bases and J dropped 2 bases, with 6 bases sitting between them.

This chain links TRBV6-5 with TRBJ1-4, with D tentatively TRBD1 (6 bases). Germline V gives CDR1 MNHEY, CDR2 SVGAGI. The V end lost 3 bases, the J end lost 8 bases, and 16 bases lay between the germline ends. This CDR3 is 15 amino acids long. The DNA of the CDR3 is TGTGCCAGCAGTTATCTTTACAGGGCAGGGGAAAAACTGTTTTTT. This sequence encodes CASSYLYRAGEKLFF.

The rearrangement uses TRBV6-1 and TRBJ1-6; 8 nucleotides align to TRBD1. Germline CDR1 is MNHNS and CDR2 is SASEGT. The CDR3 is made up of 15 amino acids. Unmatched junction bases numbered 6, after V lost 2 bases and J lost 9 bases. CDR3 region: CASSEQGALGSPLHF. The CDR3 DNA reads TGTGCCAGCAGTGAACAGGGGGCCTTGGGTTCACCCCTCCACTTT.